The entry below gives a single T cell receptor (beta chain) sequence along with its context. Its antigen is unknown. At one end, the junction sequence differs from germline, possibly due to a read error. This entry comes from a study of cytomegalovirus exposure and HLA in healthy donors. Looking at the study overall: The roughly 120 million unique TCR beta sequences, from roughly 170 million T cells, were found by an earlier analysis. Study-wide points: Clonal expansion was found to be greater in HLA-associated TCR beta chains than in equally common others in a later analysis. For TCR beta chains, V- and J-gene trimming was later linked to a missense DCLRE1C variant.

The CDR3 is 15 residues long. CDR1 KGHSH and CDR2 LQKENI come from the germline V gene. At sampling all donors were nominally healthy, likely with unrecorded immune exposures. 60 Vbeta and 13 Jbeta primers were used in PCR. Sequenced by immunoSEQ multiplex PCR; TCRdb stores in-frame clones only, minus some. The sample table sets out tens of thousands of clones. Material for sequencing was PBMCs. The receptor's source is a woman aged 25 to 39 in good health and CMV-seronegative. V usage is TRBV18 and J usage is TRBJ1-2; 9 bases align to TRBD1. The CDR3 loop is CASSPRGTGSDGYTF. CDR3 sequence (DNA): TGTGCCAGCTCACCGCGGGGGACAGGGAGCGATGGGTACACCTTC.